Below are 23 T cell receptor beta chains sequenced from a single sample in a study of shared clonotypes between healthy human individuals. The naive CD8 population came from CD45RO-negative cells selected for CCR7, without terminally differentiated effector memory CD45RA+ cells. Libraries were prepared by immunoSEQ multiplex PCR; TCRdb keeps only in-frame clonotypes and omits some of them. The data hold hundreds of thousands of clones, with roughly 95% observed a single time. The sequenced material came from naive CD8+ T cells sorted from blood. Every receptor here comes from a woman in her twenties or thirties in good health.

The DNA of the CDR3 is TGTGCCAGCAGCAAAGAGAGCAGGGAGAACACTGAAGCTTTCTTT. Protein sequence: CASSKESRENTEAFF. The chain couples TRBV21-1 to TRBJ1-1; the table's D gene call, TRBD1, was not cross checked with the DNA. TRBV21-1 is a recognized pseudogene. There are 15 residues in the CDR3.

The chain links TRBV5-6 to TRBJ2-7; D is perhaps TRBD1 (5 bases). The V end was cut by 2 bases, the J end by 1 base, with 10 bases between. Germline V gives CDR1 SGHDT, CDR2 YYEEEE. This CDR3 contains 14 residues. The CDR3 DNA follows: TGTGCCAGCAGCTTACCGACAGTTTCCTACGAGCAGTACTTC. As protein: CASSLPTVSYEQYF.

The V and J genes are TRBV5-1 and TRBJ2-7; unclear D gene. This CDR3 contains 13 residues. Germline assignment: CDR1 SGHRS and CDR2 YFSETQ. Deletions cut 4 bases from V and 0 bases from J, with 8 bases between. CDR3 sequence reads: CASSGQSSYEQYF. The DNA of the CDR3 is TGCGCCAGCAGCGGGCAGAGCTCCTACGAGCAGTACTTC.

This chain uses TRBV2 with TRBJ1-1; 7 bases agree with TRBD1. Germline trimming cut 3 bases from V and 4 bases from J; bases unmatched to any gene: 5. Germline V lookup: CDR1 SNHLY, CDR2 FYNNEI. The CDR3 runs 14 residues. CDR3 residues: CASSEGRGVTEAFF. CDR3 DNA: TGTGCCAGCAGTGAGGGCAGGGGGGTCACTGAAGCTTTCTTT.

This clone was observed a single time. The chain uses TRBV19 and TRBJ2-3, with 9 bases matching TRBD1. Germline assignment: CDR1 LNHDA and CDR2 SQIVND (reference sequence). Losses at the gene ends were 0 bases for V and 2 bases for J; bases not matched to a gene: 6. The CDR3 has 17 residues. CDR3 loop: CASSIDLGTGTTDTQYF. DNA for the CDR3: TGTGCCAGTAGTATAGATTTAGGGACAGGGACCACAGATACGCAGTATTTT.

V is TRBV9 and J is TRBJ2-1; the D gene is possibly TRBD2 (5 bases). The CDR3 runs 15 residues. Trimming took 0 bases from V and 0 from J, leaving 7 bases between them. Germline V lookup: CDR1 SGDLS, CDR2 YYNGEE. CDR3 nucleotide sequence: TGTGCCAGCAGCGTAGTGGAGGCCTCCTACAATGAGCAGTTCTTC. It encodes CASSVVEASYNEQFF.

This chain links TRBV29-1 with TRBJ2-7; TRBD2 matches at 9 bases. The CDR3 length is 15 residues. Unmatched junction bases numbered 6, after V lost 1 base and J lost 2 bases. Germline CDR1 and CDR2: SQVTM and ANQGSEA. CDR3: CSVEGRASGAYEQYF. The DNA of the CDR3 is TGCAGCGTTGAAGGTCGGGCTAGCGGGGCCTACGAGCAGTACTTC.

The CDR3 here is CASTGGAYEQYF. The DNA for the CDR3 is TGTGCCAGCACCGGCGGGGCCTACGAGCAGTACTTC. The V gene is TRBV7-8, the J gene TRBJ2-7, with D perhaps TRBD2 (6 bases). Germline values: CDR1 SGHVS, CDR2 FQNEAQ. CDR3 length: 12 amino acids. V shed 7 bases and J shed 2 bases, with 9 bases lying between them.

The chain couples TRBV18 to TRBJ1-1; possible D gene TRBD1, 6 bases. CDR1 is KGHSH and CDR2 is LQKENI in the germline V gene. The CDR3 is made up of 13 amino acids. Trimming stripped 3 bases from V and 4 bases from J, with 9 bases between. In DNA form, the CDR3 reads TGTGCCAGCTCACCCGAGGGGGGCACTGAAGCTTTCTTT. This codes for CASSPEGGTEAFF.

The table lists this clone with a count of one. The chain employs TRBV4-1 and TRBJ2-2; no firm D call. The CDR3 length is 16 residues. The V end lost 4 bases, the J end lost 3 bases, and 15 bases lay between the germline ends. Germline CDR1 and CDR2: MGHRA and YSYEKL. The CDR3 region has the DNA TGCGCCAGCAGCCTCAGAGCCCAGTTCGACACCGGGGAGCTGTTTTTT. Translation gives CASSLRAQFDTGELFF.

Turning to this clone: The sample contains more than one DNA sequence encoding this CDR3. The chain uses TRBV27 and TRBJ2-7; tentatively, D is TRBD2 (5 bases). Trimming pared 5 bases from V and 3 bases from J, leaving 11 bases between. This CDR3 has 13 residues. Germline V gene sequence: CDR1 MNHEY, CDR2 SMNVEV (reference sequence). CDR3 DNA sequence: TGTGCCAGCAGTCACGGACGGGACTACGAGCAGTACTTC. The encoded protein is CASSHGRDYEQYF.

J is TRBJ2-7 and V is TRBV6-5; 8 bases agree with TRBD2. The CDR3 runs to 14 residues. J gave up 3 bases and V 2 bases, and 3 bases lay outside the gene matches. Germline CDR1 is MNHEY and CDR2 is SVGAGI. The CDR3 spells CASSYGGRSYEQYF. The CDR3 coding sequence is TGTGCCAGCAGTTACGGCGGGAGGAGCTACGAGCAGTACTTC.

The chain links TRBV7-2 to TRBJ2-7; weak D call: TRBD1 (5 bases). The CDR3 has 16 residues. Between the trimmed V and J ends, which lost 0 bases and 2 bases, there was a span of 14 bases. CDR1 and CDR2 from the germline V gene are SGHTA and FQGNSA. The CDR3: CASSLASQGLPYEQYF. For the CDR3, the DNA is TGTGCCAGCAGCTTAGCGTCCCAGGGCTTACCCTACGAGCAGTACTTC.

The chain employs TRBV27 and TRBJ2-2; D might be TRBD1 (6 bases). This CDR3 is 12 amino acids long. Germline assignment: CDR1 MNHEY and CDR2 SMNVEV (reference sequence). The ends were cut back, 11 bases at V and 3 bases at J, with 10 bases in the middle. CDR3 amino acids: CAAGQYTGELFF. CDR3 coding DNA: TGTGCCGCCGGACAGTACACCGGGGAGCTGTTTTTT.

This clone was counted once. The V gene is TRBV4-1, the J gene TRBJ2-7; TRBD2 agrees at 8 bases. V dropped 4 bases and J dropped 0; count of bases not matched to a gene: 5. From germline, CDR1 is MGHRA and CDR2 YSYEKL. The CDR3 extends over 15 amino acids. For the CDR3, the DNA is TGCGCCAGCAGCCGTTCAAGCGGGAGCTCCTACGAGCAGTACTTC. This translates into CASSRSSGSSYEQYF.

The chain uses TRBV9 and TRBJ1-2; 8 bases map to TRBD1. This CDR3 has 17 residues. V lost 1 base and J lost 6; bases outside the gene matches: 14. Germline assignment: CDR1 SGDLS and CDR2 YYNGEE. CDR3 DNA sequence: TGTGCCAGCAGCGTAAACCCTTACCCGACAGGGGCCCATGGCTACACCTTC. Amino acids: CASSVNPYPTGAHGYTF.

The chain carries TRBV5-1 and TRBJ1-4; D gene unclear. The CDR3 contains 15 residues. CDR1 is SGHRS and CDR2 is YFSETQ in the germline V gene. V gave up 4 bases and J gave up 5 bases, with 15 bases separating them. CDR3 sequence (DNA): TGCGCCAGCAGCCCCTGGACCACTACGAATGAAAAACTGTTTTTT. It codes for CASSPWTTTNEKLFF.

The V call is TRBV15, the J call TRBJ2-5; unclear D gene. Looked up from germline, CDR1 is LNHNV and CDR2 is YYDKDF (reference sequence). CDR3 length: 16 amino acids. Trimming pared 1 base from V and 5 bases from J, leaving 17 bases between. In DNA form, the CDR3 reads TGTGCCACCAGCAGAGTATCTACAAGAAGAACGGAGACCCAGTACTTC. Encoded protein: CATSRVSTRRTETQYF.

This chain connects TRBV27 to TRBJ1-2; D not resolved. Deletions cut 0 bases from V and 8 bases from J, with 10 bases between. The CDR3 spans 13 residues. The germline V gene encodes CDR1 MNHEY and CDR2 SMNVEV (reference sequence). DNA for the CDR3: TGTGCCAGCAGTTTATCCGGGCCTCTAGGCTACACCTTC. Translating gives CASSLSGPLGYTF.

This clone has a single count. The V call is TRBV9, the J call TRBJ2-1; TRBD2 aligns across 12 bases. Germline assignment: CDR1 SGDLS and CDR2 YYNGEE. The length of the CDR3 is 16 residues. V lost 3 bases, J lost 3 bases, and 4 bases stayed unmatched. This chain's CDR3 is CASSDGLAGFYNEQFF. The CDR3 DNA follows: TGTGCCAGCAGCGACGGACTAGCGGGATTCTACAATGAGCAGTTCTTC.

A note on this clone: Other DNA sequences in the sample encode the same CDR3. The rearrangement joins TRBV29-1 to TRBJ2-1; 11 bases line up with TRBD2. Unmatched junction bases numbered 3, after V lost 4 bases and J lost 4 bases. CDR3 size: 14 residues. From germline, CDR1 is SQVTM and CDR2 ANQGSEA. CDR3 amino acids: CSVGASGRYNEQFF. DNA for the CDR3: TGCAGCGTTGGCGCTAGCGGGAGGTACAATGAGCAGTTCTTC.

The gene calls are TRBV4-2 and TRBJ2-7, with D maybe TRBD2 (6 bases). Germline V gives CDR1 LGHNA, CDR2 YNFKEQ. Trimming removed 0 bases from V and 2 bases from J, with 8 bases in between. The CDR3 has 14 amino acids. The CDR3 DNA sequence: TGTGCCAGCAGCCAAGATTGGGGGGCCTACGAGCAGTACTTC. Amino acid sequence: CASSQDWGAYEQYF.

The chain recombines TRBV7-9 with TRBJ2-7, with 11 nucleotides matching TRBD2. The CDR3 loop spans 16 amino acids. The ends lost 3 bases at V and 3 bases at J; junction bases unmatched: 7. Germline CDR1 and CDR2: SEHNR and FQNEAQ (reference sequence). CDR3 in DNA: TGTGCCAGCAGCTTGGCTAGCGGGAGGTCGCTCTACGAGCAGTACTTC. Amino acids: CASSLASGRSLYEQYF.